The source of this T cell receptor beta chain is a study of CD8 T cells in ankylosing spondylitis. Overall study findings and caveats: With a CD8+ phenotype, disease-linked clones were relatively rare in peripheral blood. Researchers reportedly found disease-linked clones significantly enriched in matched ankylosing spondylitis synovial fluid.

This clonotype occurred many times. Antigen unknown. This CDR3 comprises 15 residues. V was trimmed by 0 bases and J by 2 bases, leaving 11 bases between them. Germline CDR1 LGHNA, CDR2 YSLEER. Quantitative 5'-RACE with molecular barcodes was used to make the TCR beta libraries. TCRdb analysed the 5' RACE reads with MiXCR anew, one entry per CDR3 protein. The repertoire includes roughly 170,000 distinct CDR3 sequences, roughly 10% of them detected once, and less than 15% sits in the top ten. The receptor's source is a female donor with ankylosing spondylitis or in good health (not recorded which). The chain uses TRBV4-3 and TRBJ2-7; a possible D gene is TRBD1 (6 bases). The sequenced sample consisted of blood, either unsorted or a sorted T cell fraction (not recorded which). CDR3 amino acids: CASSQEAGEPYEQYF. DNA for the CDR3: TGCGCCAGCAGCCAAGAGGCAGGGGAACCCTACGAGCAGTACTTC.